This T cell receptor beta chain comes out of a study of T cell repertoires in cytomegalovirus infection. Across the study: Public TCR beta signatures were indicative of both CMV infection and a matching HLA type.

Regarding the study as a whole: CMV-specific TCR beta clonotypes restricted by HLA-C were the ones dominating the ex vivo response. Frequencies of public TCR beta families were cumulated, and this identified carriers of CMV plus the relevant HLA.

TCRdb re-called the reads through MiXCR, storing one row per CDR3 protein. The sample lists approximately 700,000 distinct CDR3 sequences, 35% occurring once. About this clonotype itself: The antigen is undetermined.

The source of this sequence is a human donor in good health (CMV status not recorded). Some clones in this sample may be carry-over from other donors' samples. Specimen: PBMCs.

CDR3 sequence (DNA): TGCAGTGCCTCTAGTCCAGCGGTCTACAATGAGCAGTTCTTC. It encodes CSASSPAVYNEQFF. The chain has TRBV20-1 and TRBJ2-1; weak D call: TRBD2 (5 bases). V was trimmed by 6 bases and J by 3 bases, leaving 15 bases between them. The CDR3 runs 14 residues. Germline assignment: CDR1 DFQATT and CDR2 SNEGSKA (reference sequence).